The clone carrying this T cell receptor (beta chain) was observed many times. In germline, CDR1 is SGHRS, CDR2 YFSETQ. V gave up 0 bases and J gave up 1 base; unmatched junction bases: 9. The CDR3 contains 18 residues. TCRbeta library preparation incorporated unique molecular identifiers. TCRdb processed the PCR reads anew with MiXCR; each CDR3 protein has one entry. The table has under 300,000 distinct CDR3 sequences, approximately 9.9% seen once. The sample belongs to a study of T-cell reconstitution after alpha-beta-depleted transplantation in children. The sample was PBMCs from the stem cell graft donor, taken from the stem cell graft. The clonotype was recovered from a human donor who donated a stem cell graft to a child with SCID. The gene calls are TRBV5-1 and TRBJ1-3; 8 bases are a match to TRBD1. CDR3 DNA sequence: TGCGCCAGCAGCTTGGATGGCAGGGGGCGACGTTCTGGAAACACCATATATTTT. Protein: CASSLDGRGRRSGNTIYF.